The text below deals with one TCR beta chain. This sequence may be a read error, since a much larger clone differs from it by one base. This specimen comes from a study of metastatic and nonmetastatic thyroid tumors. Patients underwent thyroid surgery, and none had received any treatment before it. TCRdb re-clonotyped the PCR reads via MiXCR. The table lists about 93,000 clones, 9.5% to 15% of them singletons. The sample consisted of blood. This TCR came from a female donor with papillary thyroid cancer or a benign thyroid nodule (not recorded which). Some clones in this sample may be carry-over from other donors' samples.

The CDR3 sequence is CASRGGTRTDTQYF. CDR3 DNA sequence: TGTGCCAGCAGGGGGGGGACTAGAACAGATACGCAGTATTTT. The chain recombines TRBV6-2 or TRBV6-3 with TRBJ2-3, with 8 bases fitting TRBD2. In germline, CDR1 is MNHEY, CDR2 SVGEGT. With V trimmed by 6 bases and J by 3 bases, 5 bases remained unmatched. The CDR3 is made up of 14 amino acids.